This record concerns one TCR beta chain sequence. Its specificity is not known. The table came from immunoSEQ multiplex PCR; TCRdb's copy has only in-frame clones and leaves some out. The table includes around 380,000 clones, approximately 91% detected once. This record belongs to a study of Ad26.COV2.S vaccination and SARS-CoV-2 variants. Regarding the study as a whole: Participants in the vaccine arm had higher spike-specific TCR breadth; placebo recipients had lower. Marked by substantial breadth, spike-specific CD8+ and CD4+ T cell responses were reportedly seen after vaccination.

Treatment indicated: about 20 received Ad26.COV2.S at low or high dose, single or two shots; about 5 received placebo; per-sample allocation not given. Repertoires come from day 63 after the first vaccine or placebo injection. The individual, an adult aged 18-55 years, was a donor in Boston. Vaccination employed an Ad26 vector expressing the Wuhan-strain SARS-CoV-2 spike. The germline gives CDR1 MGHDK, CDR2 SYGVNS. V shed 10 bases and J shed 4 bases, with 10 bases lying between them. The CDR3 extends over 11 amino acids. The sequencing used peripheral blood, collected in a trial of Ad26.COV2.S vaccine versus placebo. The clonotype originates from a person aged 18-60 years who received the Ad26.COV2.S COVID-19 vaccine or a placebo. J is TRBJ1-1 and V is TRBV25-1; D remains ambiguous. The CDR3 nucleotides read TGTGCCACCCACGAAGGCACTGAAGCTTTCTTT. Amino acids: CATHEGTEAFF.